The rows below give T cell receptor beta chains drawn from one sample of a study of blood T cell repertoires in COVID-19. Data came from immunoSEQ multiplex PCR; TCRdb stores just in-frame clones and leaves some out. The sample yields 150,000 to 200,000 clones, 89% seen once. Sequenced: PBMCs or T cells enriched from blood (not recorded which). The receptors were gathered from a woman between 18 and 29 years old who had recovered from COVID-19. CDR3s include the opening cysteine and the closing phenylalanine or tryptophan. Each record gives: J gene, clone size, V gene, D gene, CDR3 protein, CDR3 DNA. A D gene is named only where the DNA matches it firmly. The size field is filled for only some rows; it gives once, few, many or a size class.

j_gene: TRBJ2-1; abundance: NA; v_gene: TRBV25-1; d_gene: TRBD2; CDR3aa: CASSAAGGYNEQFF; CDR3nt: TGTGCCAGCAGTGCAGCGGGGGGCTACAATGAGCAGTTCTTC
j_gene: TRBJ1-5; abundance: NA; v_gene: TRBV9; d_gene: NA; CDR3aa: CASSVEDGDDGPQHF; CDR3nt: TGTGCCAGCAGCGTAGAGGACGGGGATGATGGGCCCCAGCATTTT
j_gene: TRBJ1-1; abundance: NA; v_gene: TRBV6-4; d_gene: NA; CDR3aa: CASSDSQGWNTEAFF; CDR3nt: TGTGCCAGCAGTGACTCACAGGGATGGAACACTGAAGCTTTCTTT
j_gene: TRBJ2-7; abundance: NA; v_gene: TRBV28; d_gene: NA; CDR3aa: CASSSYQGGYEQYF; CDR3nt: TGTGCCAGCAGTTCGTATCAGGGGGGCTACGAGCAGTACTTC
j_gene: TRBJ2-7; abundance: NA; v_gene: TRBV5-1; d_gene: NA; CDR3aa: CASSLRDSHYEQYF; CDR3nt: TGCGCCAGCAGCTTGAGAGACAGTCACTACGAGCAGTACTTC
j_gene: TRBJ1-3; abundance: once; v_gene: TRBV29-1; d_gene: NA; CDR3aa: CSVEEGFLGNTIYF; CDR3nt: TGCAGCGTTGAGGAGGGCTTTCTTGGAAACACCATATATTTT
j_gene: TRBJ1-5; abundance: NA; v_gene: TRBV10-2; d_gene: TRBD1; CDR3aa: CASCKGASQPQHF; CDR3nt: TGCGCCAGCTGCAAGGGGGCCAGTCAGCCCCAGCATTTT
j_gene: TRBJ2-1; abundance: few; v_gene: TRBV19; d_gene: NA; CDR3aa: CASSIGLFYNEQFF; CDR3nt: TGTGCCAGTAGTATTGGACTGTTTTACAATGAGCAGTTCTTC
j_gene: TRBJ1-2; abundance: NA; v_gene: TRBV30; d_gene: NA; CDR3aa: CAWSRNGRGYGYTF; CDR3nt: TGTGCCTGGAGTAGGAACGGAAGGGGCTATGGCTACACCTTC
j_gene: TRBJ2-1; abundance: NA; v_gene: TRBV12-5; d_gene: TRBD2; CDR3aa: CASGLVLRGALLNEQFF; CDR3nt: TGTGCTAGTGGTTTGGTATTGCGGGGGGCTCTACTCAATGAGCAGTTCTTC
j_gene: TRBJ2-5; abundance: NA; v_gene: TRBV10-3; d_gene: NA; CDR3aa: CAISESLETQYF; CDR3nt: TGTGCCATCAGTGAGTCCCTAGAGACCCAGTACTTC
j_gene: TRBJ2-7; abundance: NA; v_gene: TRBV30; d_gene: NA; CDR3aa: CASTVPSGQYF; CDR3nt: TGTGCCTCCACAGTACCTTCCGGGCAGTACTTC
j_gene: TRBJ1-1; abundance: NA; v_gene: TRBV6-5; d_gene: NA; CDR3aa: CASSYSIRGTEAFF; CDR3nt: TGTGCCAGCAGTTACTCGATCCGAGGCACTGAAGCTTTCTTT
j_gene: TRBJ1-1; abundance: NA; v_gene: TRBV2; d_gene: NA; CDR3aa: CASRRQENTEAFF; CDR3nt: TGTGCCAGCAGGAGACAAGAGAACACTGAAGCTTTCTTT
j_gene: TRBJ2-1; abundance: NA; v_gene: TRBV18; d_gene: TRBD2; CDR3aa: CASSPPGLIYNEQFF; CDR3nt: TGTGCCAGCTCACCCCCGGGACTAATCTACAATGAGCAGTTCTTC
j_gene: TRBJ2-7; abundance: few; v_gene: TRBV29-1; d_gene: NA; CDR3aa: CSVYLTGSYEQYF; CDR3nt: TGCAGCGTTTATCTAACAGGGTCCTACGAGCAGTACTTC